This TCR beta chain originates from a study of vaccination effects on CD4 cells after COVID-19. As for the study in general: It was two doses of either the BNT162b2 or mRNA-1273 vaccine that participants received.

This clone was seen more than once but under ten times. Its specificity is unknown. Within the ViraFEST assay, antigen-specific CD4+ T cells underwent expansion with viral peptide pools prior to sequencing. Once cultured for more than nine days, the cells underwent separation to obtain CD4+ T cells. Days 3 and 7 were when half the medium was replaced with IL-2 medium. CDR1 SGDLS and CDR2 YYNGEE come from the germline V gene. This CDR3 region has 14 residues. Trimming pared 4 bases from V and 5 bases from J, leaving 15 bases between. Sequenced by immunoSEQ multiplex PCR; TCRdb stores in-frame clones only, minus some. The sample yields some 79,000 clones, approximately 74% seen once. Study findings and constraints: Just 1 of 255 vaccine-induced clones in healthy recipients was cross-reactive.

V gene TRBV9 combines with J gene TRBJ2-5; D not resolved. Sequenced here: CD4+ T cells from PBMCs cultured with HCoV-229E spike peptides, sampled before COVID-19 vaccination. This TCR came from a human donor who received a COVID-19 vaccine. This CDR3 is CASSRGSLWETQYF. In DNA form, the CDR3 reads TGTGCCAGCAGCCGTGGTTCCCTGTGGGAGACCCAGTACTTC.